A selection of T cell receptor beta chains follows, all from one sample in a study of CD8 T cells in Susac syndrome. TCRdb itself ran the immunoSEQ multiplex PCR reads through MiXCR, one entry per CDR3 protein. The table records 71,000 or so distinct CDR3 sequences, 93% of them present only once. Input material: CD4+ T cells from PBMCs. These receptors were obtained from a human donor with Susac syndrome. Both conserved end residues are part of each CDR3. A D gene is named only where the DNA matches it firmly.

CDR3nt,CDR3aa,v_gene,j_gene,d_gene
TGCAGTGCTAGCAGGTTTGGCTACACCTTC,CSASRFGYTF,TRBV20-1,TRBJ1-2,NA
TGTGCCATCCGACCCCGGCCAGGGCGGTGGAACACTGAAGCTTTCTTT,CAIRPRPGRWNTEAFF,TRBV28,TRBJ1-1,NA
TGTGCCAGCATTATAGGACAGGGCCGTTCACCCCTCCACTTT,CASIIGQGRSPLHF,TRBV28,TRBJ1-6,TRBD1
TGTGCCAGCAGCTTAACAGGGTCGGCCGAGCAGTACTTC,CASSLTGSAEQYF,TRBV7-9,TRBJ2-7,NA
TGCAGTGCTGTCCCCGGGGCCAACGTCCTGACTTTC,CSAVPGANVLTF,TRBV20-1,TRBJ2-6,NA
TGTGCCAGCAGCACAACCAGACAGGGATCGACAGATACGCAGTATTTT,CASSTTRQGSTDTQYF,TRBV5-4,TRBJ2-3,TRBD1
TGTGCCAGCAGGAAGGGCAGGGACACAGATACGCAGTATTTT,CASRKGRDTDTQYF,TRBV9,TRBJ2-3,NA
TGTGCCAGCAGCCCCAGCATGATTTCACCCCTCCACTTT,CASSPSMISPLHF,TRBV7-2,TRBJ1-6,NA
TGTGCCAGCAGCTTAGCCGGCCTGTACAATCAGCCCCAGCATTTT,CASSLAGLYNQPQHF,TRBV7-2,TRBJ1-5,NA
TGTGCCAGCAGCCAATCGGGGGGGAACACTGAAGCTTTCTTT,CASSQSGGNTEAFF,TRBV16,TRBJ1-1,NA
TGTGCCAGCTCACAGGACACGGGCAATCAGCCCCAGCATTTT,CASSQDTGNQPQHF,TRBV18,TRBJ1-5,NA
TGTGCCAGCAGTTTAACAGGGGGCGGGACTGAAGCTTTCTTT,CASSLTGGGTEAFF,TRBV28,TRBJ1-1,TRBD1
TGCGCCAGCAGCGGGATGGAGCAGGCCTATAATTCACCCCTCCACTTT,CASSGMEQAYNSPLHF,TRBV4-1,TRBJ1-6,NA